The 14 T cell receptor beta chains below all came from one sample that was sequenced in a study of blood T cell repertoires in COVID-19 (dated by TCRdb to the early 2020s). The library was produced with the immunoSEQ multiplex PCR assay. The table comes from immuneACCESS by way of TCRdb, which keeps in-frame sequences with V and J called. Part of the clones is missing from these tables; in studies checked, under half for an unresolved V gene and the rest for unknown reasons. Within this sample are 150,000 to 200,000 clones, with around 83% of them counted one time only. The ten largest make up 0.99% of the sample. The specimen sequenced was peripheral blood. The receptors stem from a young man with acute or convalescent COVID-19.

The chain couples TRBV7-2 to TRBJ2-5, with D unresolved. Germline CDR1 reads SGHTA; CDR2 reads FQGNSA. Trimming cost V 3 bases and J 5 bases, with 10 bases left between them. The CDR3 covers 13 residues. The chain's CDR3 is CASSFGALETQYF. DNA of the CDR3: TGTGCCAGCAGCTTCGGAGCCCTGGAGACCCAGTACTTC.

The chain links TRBV19 to TRBJ1-6; D is possibly TRBD1 (6 bases). Trimming pared 5 bases from V and 13 bases from J, leaving 21 bases between. Germline CDR1 is LNHDA and CDR2 is SQIVND (reference sequence). CDR3 size: 15 residues. The CDR3 is CASSLSPRQAGPLHF. CDR3 coding DNA: TGTGCCAGTAGTTTAAGCCCGAGACAGGCCGGGCCCCTCCACTTT. Based on the CDR3 plus reference TRBV19 and TRBJ1-6, the full variable domain is DGGITQSPKYLFRKEGQNVTLSCEQNLNHDAMYWYRQDPGQGLRLIYYSQIVNDFQKGDIAEGYSVSREKKESFPLTVTSAQKNPTAFYLCASSLSPRQAGPLHFGNGTRLTVT.

The genes are TRBV4-2 and TRBJ1-5; D is unclear. The germline V and J ends were trimmed by 0 bases and 3 bases, with 6 bases remaining between them. This CDR3 has 14 amino acids. CDR1 LGHNA and CDR2 YNFKEQ come from the germline V gene. CDR3 coding DNA: TGTGCCAGCAGCCAAGAGTTCCTCAATCAGCCCCAGCATTTT. Translated, it gives CASSQEFLNQPQHF.

The CDR3: CASSPRQAPYNSPLHF. The CDR3 DNA follows: TGTGCCAGCAGTCCGAGACAGGCCCCCTATAATTCACCCCTCCACTTT. The chain links TRBV28 to TRBJ1-6, with a tentative D call TRBD1 (6 bases). The germline gives CDR1 MDHEN, CDR2 SYDVKM. Trimming left V 5 bases short and J 2 bases short, with 13 bases between. The CDR3 is 16 amino acids.

The chain recombines TRBV30 with TRBJ2-7; no clear D gene. From germline, CDR1 is GTSNPN and CDR2 SVGIG (reference sequence). V was trimmed by 2 bases and J by 0 bases, leaving 11 bases between them. The CDR3 is 14 amino acids. CDR3 amino acids: CAWSNPLSSYEQYV. CDR3 bases: TGTGCCTGGAGTAACCCCCTTAGCTCCTACGAGCAGTACGTC.

The CDR3 DNA reads TGTGCCAGCAGCTACGGTCGCGGGGGCGGGAATGAGCAGTTCTTC. Residues: CASSYGRGGGNEQFF. V and J are TRBV11-2 and TRBJ2-1; D is possibly TRBD2 (7 bases). Trimming pared 4 bases from V and 7 bases from J, leaving 17 bases between. The germline CDR1 and CDR2 sequences are SGHAT and FQNNGV. This CDR3 comprises 15 residues.

This clone was detected a few times. The chain couples TRBV5-5 to TRBJ1-5, with D possibly TRBD1 on 5 matching bases. CDR1 and CDR2 (germline): SGHKS, YYEKEE (reference sequence). This CDR3 comprises 16 residues. Trimming cost V 1 base and J 4 bases, with 15 bases left between them. The CDR3 bases are TGTGCCAGCAGCTTGTGGCTGTCGGCAGGGAATCAGCCCCAGCATTTT. Protein product: CASSLWLSAGNQPQHF.

The V call is TRBV30, the J call TRBJ1-5; TRBD1 matches at 8 bases. Losses at the gene ends were 2 bases for V and 5 bases for J; bases not matched to a gene: 5. The germline gives CDR1 GTSNPN, CDR2 SVGIG (reference sequence). CDR3 length: 14 residues. The chain's CDR3 is CAWSPGQGYQPQHF. The CDR3 DNA sequence: TGTGCCTGGAGTCCTGGACAGGGCTATCAGCCCCAGCATTTT.

This clone was detected once. The chain combines TRBV15 with TRBJ2-7; 9 nucleotides match TRBD1. V was pared by 1 base and J by 4 bases, with 8 bases of the junction left unmatched. The CDR3 runs 16 residues. Looked up from germline, CDR1 is LNHNV and CDR2 is YYDKDF (reference sequence). The CDR3 DNA reads TGTGCCACCAGCAGAGTTGAGACAGGGGGAGGGTACGAGCAGTACTTC. Its translation is CATSRVETGGGYEQYF.

The chain carries TRBV28 and TRBJ1-1; 7 bases are a match to TRBD1. V was clipped by 6 bases and J by 3 bases; unmatched bases: 7. The CDR3 extends over 14 amino acids. CDR1 is MDHEN and CDR2 is SYDVKM in the germline V gene. The CDR3 bases are TGTGCCAGCAGGGCCGGGACAGCATACACTGAAGCTTTCTTT. Its translation is CASRAGTAYTEAFF.

The sample holds one count of this clone. This chain joins TRBV2 and TRBJ2-3, with 7 bases that match TRBD1. The CDR3 sequence is 13 residues long. The junction had 8 bases not matched to a gene; V was cut back by 0 bases and J by 14 bases. Germline CDR1 SNHLY, CDR2 FYNNEI. The CDR3 region has the DNA TGTGCCAGCAGTGAAGCGGGGGACAGCATACGGTATTTT. It yields the protein CASSEAGDSIRYF.

The chain couples TRBV2 to TRBJ1-1; a possible D gene is TRBD1 (5 bases). This CDR3 spans 14 amino acids. CDR1 is SNHLY, CDR2 FYNNEI, per germline. Between the trimmed V and J ends, which lost 2 bases and 4 bases, there was a span of 11 bases. The CDR3 region is CASSELAGPTEAFF. Here the CDR3 DNA reads TGTGCCAGCAGTGAACTTGCAGGGCCCACTGAAGCTTTCTTT.

The genes are TRBV6-1 and TRBJ2-3; D may be TRBD1 (5 bases). V was pared by 2 bases and J by 1 base, with 10 bases between. Germline lookup yields CDR1 MNHNS and CDR2 SASEGT. The CDR3 totals 15 residues. CDR3 sequence: CASSESQGRTDTQYF. The CDR3 DNA reads TGTGCCAGCAGTGAATCTCAGGGCCGCACAGATACGCAGTATTTT.

V is TRBV29-1 and J is TRBJ1-1; TRBD1 matches at 10 bases. Germline assignment: CDR1 SQVTM and CDR2 ANQGSEA. The CDR3 contains 17 residues. Germline trimming cut 5 bases from V and 2 bases from J; bases unmatched to any gene: 14. CDR3 in DNA: TGCAGCGTTTTGATTGACAGGGGGCGATCCCTTAACACTGAAGCTTTCTTT. Protein sequence: CSVLIDRGRSLNTEAFF.